Below are 7 T cell receptor beta chains sequenced from a single sample in a study of beta chain features in type 1 diabetes. Sequencing targeted expressed TCRB transcripts, as all isolated RNA had been reverse transcribed. TCRdb's table, derived via immunoSEQ multiplex PCR, lists solely in-frame clones and lacks some. Of 900,000 or so clones listed, roughly 15% are singletons. Sequenced input: naive CD4+ T cells from blood. Receptor source: a woman aged 18-29 years in good health.

This clone was found a few times. This rearrangement joins TRBV28 to TRBJ1-5; D is undetermined. The CDR3 is 14 residues long. Germline lookup yields CDR1 MDHEN and CDR2 SYDVKM. With 6 bases removed from V and 7 bases from J, the gap between germline ends came to 16 bases. The DNA for the CDR3 is TGTGCCAGCAGAAGCGGGCCGAATATCCAGCCCCAGCATTTT. Amino acid sequence: CASRSGPNIQPQHF.

This clone was detected a few times. V gene TRBV11-2 combines with J gene TRBJ1-2, with D tentatively TRBD1 (5 bases). From germline, CDR1 is SGHAT and CDR2 FQNNGV. Trimming shortened V by 5 bases and J by 4 bases, and 11 bases separated the two germline ends. This CDR3 comprises 13 residues. In DNA, the CDR3 is TGTGCCAGCAGCATAACGACAGTCTATGGCTACACCTTC. This encodes CASSITTVYGYTF.

The chain carries TRBV7-9 and TRBJ1-1; maybe TRBD1 (6 bases). The V end lost 4 bases, the J end lost 8 bases, and 20 bases lay between the germline ends. The CDR3 contains 15 residues. In germline, CDR1 is SEHNR, CDR2 FQNEAQ (reference sequence). The DNA for the CDR3 is TGTGCCAGCAGCTCCGCCTCCCGGACAGCGCGAGAAGCTTTCTTT. Translating it yields CASSSASRTAREAFF.

The genes are TRBV18 and TRBJ1-1; no firm D call. The V and J ends lost 2 bases and 0 bases respectively, with 7 bases between them. The CDR3 has 14 amino acids. The germline V gene encodes CDR1 KGHSH and CDR2 LQKENI. The CDR3 protein is CASSPSGMNTEAFF. CDR3 bases: TGTGCCAGCTCACCATCCGGTATGAACACTGAAGCTTTCTTT.

In this sample, this clone turned up a few times. The rearrangement joins TRBV19 to TRBJ2-2, with 10 positions matching TRBD2. V shed 4 bases and J 2 bases; nucleotides not matched to a gene: 4. Germline assignment: CDR1 LNHDA and CDR2 SQIVND (reference sequence). This CDR3 has 16 amino acids. The CDR3: CASSTRTSGNTGELFF. As DNA, the CDR3 is TGTGCCAGTAGTACCCGGACTAGCGGAAACACCGGGGAGCTGTTTTTT.

This clone showed up just a few times. The chain is built from TRBV6-6 and TRBJ1-4; D gene ambiguous. The CDR3 covers 12 residues. Deletions cut 5 bases from V and 8 bases from J, with 9 bases between. CDR1 MNHNY and CDR2 SVGAGI come from the germline V gene (reference sequence). The CDR3 is CASSPRGEKLFF. The CDR3 DNA reads TGTGCCAGCAGTCCTCGAGGGGAAAAACTGTTTTTT.

This clone was observed a handful of times. The CDR3 loop reads CASSQDGTGLRETQYF. The CDR3 coding sequence is TGCGCCAGCAGCCAAGATGGTACGGGGCTCCGGGAGACCCAGTACTTC. V and J are TRBV4-3 and TRBJ2-5; D is possibly TRBD1 or TRBD2 (5 bases each). V was shortened by 0 bases and J by 5 bases, with 16 bases between the two germline ends. This CDR3 has 16 amino acids. The germline CDR1 and CDR2 sequences are LGHNA and YSLEER.